This note documents a single TCR beta chain sequence. This sample was included in a study of blood T cell repertoires in COVID-19. The overall study: Samples representing acute and convalescent COVID-19 were sourced from the United States, Italy and Spain.

In the original processing: Amplifying reference gene primers gave estimates of nucleated cell counts. Profiling relied on immunoSEQ multiplex PCR, and the TCRdb table lists in-frame clones only, not all of them. Clonal size and the V and J genes are those of that table, whereas D and trimming came from the DNA. The profile shows some 370,000 clones, almost 90% of them singletons. Germline V gene data show CDR1 as LGHDT and CDR2 as YNNKEL (reference sequence). The CDR3 totals 11 residues. Trimming took 3 bases from V and 8 from J, leaving 7 bases between them. The receptor was isolated from a man aged 18 to 30 with active or convalescent COVID-19. This chain uses TRBV3-1 (or the pseudogene TRBV3-2) with TRBJ1-2; unclear D gene. The source material was peripheral blood. The CDR3 bases are TGTGCCAGCAGCCAGGCACAAGGCTACACCTTC. This translates into CASSQAQGYTF.